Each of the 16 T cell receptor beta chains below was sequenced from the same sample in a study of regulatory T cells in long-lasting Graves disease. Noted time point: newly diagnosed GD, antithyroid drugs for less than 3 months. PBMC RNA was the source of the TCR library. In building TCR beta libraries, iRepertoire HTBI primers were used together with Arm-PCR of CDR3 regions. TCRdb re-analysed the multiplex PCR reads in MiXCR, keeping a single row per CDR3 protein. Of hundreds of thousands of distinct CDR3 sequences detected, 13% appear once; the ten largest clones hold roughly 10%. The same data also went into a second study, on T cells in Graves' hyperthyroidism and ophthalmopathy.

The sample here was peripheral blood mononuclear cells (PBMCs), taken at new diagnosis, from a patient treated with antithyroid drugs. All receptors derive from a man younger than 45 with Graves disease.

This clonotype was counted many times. The DNA of the CDR3 is TGCGCCAGCAGCAGACTGACGGCAGATGATGGCTACACCTTC. It codes for CASSRLTADDGYTF. The genes are TRBV5-1 and TRBJ1-2; no clear D. Germline V gives CDR1 SGHRS, CDR2 YFSETQ. CDR3 length: 14 residues. V lost 4 bases, J lost 6 bases, and 16 bases lay in between. The variable domain in full, completed from reference TRBV5-1 and TRBJ1-2, reads KAGVTQTPRYLIKTRGQQVTLSCSPISGHRSVSWYQQTPGQGLQFLFEYFSETQRNKGNFPGRFSGRQFSNSRSEMNVSTLELGDSALYLCASSRLTADDGYTFGSGTRLTVV.

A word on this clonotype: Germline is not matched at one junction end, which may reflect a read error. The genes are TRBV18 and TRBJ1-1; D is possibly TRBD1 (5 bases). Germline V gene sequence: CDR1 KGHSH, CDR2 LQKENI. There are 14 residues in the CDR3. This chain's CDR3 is CASSPGGPSTGAFF. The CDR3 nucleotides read TGTGCCAGCTCACCGGGGGGACCCAGCACTGGAGCTTTCTTT. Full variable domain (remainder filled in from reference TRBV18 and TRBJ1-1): NAGVMQNPRHLVRRRGQEARLRCSPMKGHSHVYWYRQLPEEGLKFMVYLQKENIIDESGMPKERFSAEFPKEGPSILRIQQVVRGDSAAYFCASSPGGPSTGAFFGQGTRLTVV.

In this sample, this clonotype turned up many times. The CDR3 DNA sequence: TGTGCGAGCCGACAGGCGGGCGCCTACAATGAGCAGTTCTTC. Protein sequence: CASRQAGAYNEQFF. The chain employs TRBV6-2 or TRBV6-3 and TRBJ2-1; D perhaps matches TRBD1 (6 bases). CDR3 length: 14 residues. Germline values: CDR1 MNHEY, CDR2 SVGEGT.

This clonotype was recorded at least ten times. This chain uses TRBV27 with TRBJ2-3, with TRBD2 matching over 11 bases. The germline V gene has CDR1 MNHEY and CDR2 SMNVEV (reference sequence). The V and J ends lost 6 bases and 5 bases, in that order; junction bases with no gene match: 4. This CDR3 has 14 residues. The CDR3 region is CASRLAGGIDTQYF. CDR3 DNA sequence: TGTGCCAGCAGGCTAGCGGGAGGTATAGATACGCAGTATTTT.

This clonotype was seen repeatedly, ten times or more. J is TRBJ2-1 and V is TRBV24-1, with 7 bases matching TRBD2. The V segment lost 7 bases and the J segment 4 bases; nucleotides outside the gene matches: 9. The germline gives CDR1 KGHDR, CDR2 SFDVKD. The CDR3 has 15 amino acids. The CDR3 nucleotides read TGTGCCACCAGCGCAGTAGGCGGGAGTTACAATGAGCAGTTCTTC. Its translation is CATSAVGGSYNEQFF.

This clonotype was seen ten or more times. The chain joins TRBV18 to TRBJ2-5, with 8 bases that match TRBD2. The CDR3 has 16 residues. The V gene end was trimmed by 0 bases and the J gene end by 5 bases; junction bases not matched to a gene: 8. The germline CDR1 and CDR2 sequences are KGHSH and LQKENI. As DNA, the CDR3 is TGTGCCAGCTCACCACCGATCCGCGGGAGGTGGGAGACCCAGTACTTC. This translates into CASSPPIRGRWETQYF.

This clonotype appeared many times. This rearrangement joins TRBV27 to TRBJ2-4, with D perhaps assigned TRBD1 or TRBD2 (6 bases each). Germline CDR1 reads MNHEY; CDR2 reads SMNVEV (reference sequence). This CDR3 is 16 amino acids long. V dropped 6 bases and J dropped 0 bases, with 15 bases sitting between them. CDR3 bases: TGTGCCAGCAGGTCCGTGGGGGGCTTAGCCAAAAACATTCAGTACTTC. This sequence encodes CASRSVGGLAKNIQYF.

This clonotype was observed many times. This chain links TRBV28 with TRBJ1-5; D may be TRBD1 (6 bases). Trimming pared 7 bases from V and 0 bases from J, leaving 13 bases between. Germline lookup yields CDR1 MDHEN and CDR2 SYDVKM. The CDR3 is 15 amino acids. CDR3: CASKGGTLSNQPQHF. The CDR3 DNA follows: TGTGCCAGCAAGGGGGGGACACTTAGCAATCAGCCCCAGCATTTT.

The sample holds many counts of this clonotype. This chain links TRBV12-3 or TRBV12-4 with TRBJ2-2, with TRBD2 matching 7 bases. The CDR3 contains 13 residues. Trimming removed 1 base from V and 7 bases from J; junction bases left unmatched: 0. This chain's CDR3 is CASSLGDYGELFF. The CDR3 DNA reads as TGTGCCAGCAGTTTAGGGGACTACGGGGAGCTGTTTTTT.

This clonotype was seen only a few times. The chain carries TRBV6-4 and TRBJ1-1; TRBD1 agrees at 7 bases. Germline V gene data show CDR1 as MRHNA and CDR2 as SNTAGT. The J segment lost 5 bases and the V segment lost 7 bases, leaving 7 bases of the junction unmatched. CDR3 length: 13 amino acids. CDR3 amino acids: CASKVTGNTEAFF. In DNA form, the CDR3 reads TGTGCCAGCAAGGTGACAGGGAATACTGAAGCTTTCTTT.

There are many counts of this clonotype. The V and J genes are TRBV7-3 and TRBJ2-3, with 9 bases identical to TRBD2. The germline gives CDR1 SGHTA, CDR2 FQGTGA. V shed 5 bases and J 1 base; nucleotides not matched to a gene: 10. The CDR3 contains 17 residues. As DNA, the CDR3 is TGTGCCAGCAGCCCCCCGAGCGGGAGGCCCGGCACAGATACGCAGTATTTT. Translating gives CASSPPSGRPGTDTQYF.

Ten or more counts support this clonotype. The CDR3 coding sequence is TGTGCCAGCAGTGAGGGACAGGGCGCCGATACGCAGTATTTT. It yields the protein CASSEGQGADTQYF. V usage is TRBV6-1 and J usage is TRBJ2-3; 9 bases are a match to TRBD1. Trimming cost V 3 bases and J 6 bases; bases outside gene matches: 4. The CDR3 totals 14 residues. Per germline, CDR1 MNHNS and CDR2 SASEGT.

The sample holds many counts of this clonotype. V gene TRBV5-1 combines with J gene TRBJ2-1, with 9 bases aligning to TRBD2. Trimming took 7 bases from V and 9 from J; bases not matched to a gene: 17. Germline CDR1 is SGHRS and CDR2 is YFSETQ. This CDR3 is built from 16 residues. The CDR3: CASLPEGREGDGEQFF. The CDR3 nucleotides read TGCGCCAGCCTGCCTGAAGGGCGGGAGGGCGATGGTGAGCAGTTCTTC.

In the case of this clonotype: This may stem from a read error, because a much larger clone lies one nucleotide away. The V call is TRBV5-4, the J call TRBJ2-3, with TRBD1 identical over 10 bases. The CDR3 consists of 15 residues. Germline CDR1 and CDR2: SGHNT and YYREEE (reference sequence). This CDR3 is CTSSLRQGATDTQYF. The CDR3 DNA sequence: TGTACCAGCAGCTTGAGACAGGGGGCCACAGATACGCAGTATTTT.

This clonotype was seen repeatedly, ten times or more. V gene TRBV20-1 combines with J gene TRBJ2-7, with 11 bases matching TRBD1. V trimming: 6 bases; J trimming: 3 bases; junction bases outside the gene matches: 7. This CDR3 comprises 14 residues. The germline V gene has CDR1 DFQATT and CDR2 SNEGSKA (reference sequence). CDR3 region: CSARGGTGGYEQYF. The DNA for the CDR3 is TGCAGTGCCAGGGGCGGGACAGGGGGCTACGAGCAGTACTTC.

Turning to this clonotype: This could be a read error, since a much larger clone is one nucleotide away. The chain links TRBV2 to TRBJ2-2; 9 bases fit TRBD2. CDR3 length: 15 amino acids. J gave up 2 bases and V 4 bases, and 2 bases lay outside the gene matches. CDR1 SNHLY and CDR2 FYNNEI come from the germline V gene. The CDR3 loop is CASSGGLANTGELFF. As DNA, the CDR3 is TGTGCCAGCAGTGGGGGACTAGCAAACACCGGGGAGCTGTTTTTT.